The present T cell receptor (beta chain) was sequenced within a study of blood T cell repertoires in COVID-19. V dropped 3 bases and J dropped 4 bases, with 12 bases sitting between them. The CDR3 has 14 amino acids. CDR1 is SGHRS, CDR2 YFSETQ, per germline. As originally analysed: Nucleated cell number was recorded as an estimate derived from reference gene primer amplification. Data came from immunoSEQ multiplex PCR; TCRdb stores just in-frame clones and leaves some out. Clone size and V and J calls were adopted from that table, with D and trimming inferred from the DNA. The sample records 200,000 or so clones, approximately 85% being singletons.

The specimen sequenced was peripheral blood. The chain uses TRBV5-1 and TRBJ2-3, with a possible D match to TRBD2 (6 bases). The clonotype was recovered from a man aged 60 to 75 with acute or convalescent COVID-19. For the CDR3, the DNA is TGCGCCAGCAGCTCCACGGGACTCGCAGATACGCAGTATTTT. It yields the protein CASSSTGLADTQYF.